This T cell receptor beta chain was sequenced in a study of blood T cell repertoires in COVID-19. Germline V CDR1 and CDR2: LNHDA, SQIVND (reference sequence). There are 15 residues in the CDR3. Trimming removed 5 bases from V and 2 bases from J, with 12 bases in between. How the authors handled the data: Reference gene primer amplification in the assay estimated nucleated cell counts. Using immunoSEQ multiplex PCR, the repertoire was profiled, and TCRdb retains in-frame clones only, with some absent. Clonal size and the V and J genes are those of that table, whereas D and trimming came from the DNA. Of around 290,000 clones listed, around 89% were seen once; the top ten hold about 4.6%.

This TCR derives from a man aged 35 to 55 with acute or convalescent COVID-19. The chain links TRBV19 to TRBJ2-2, with TRBD2 as a possible D gene (6 bases). Sequenced material: peripheral blood. CDR3 sequence reads: CASSPAGTNTGELFF. CDR3 bases: TGTGCCAGTAGTCCCGCGGGAACCAACACCGGGGAGCTGTTTTTT.